This TCR beta chain was sequenced in a study of control samples from healthy donors and cancer patients. Libraries were prepared by immunoSEQ multiplex PCR; TCRdb keeps only in-frame clonotypes and omits some of them. Of 130,000 or so clones listed, over 75% are singletons. Per the germline V gene, CDR1 is SEHNR and CDR2 is FQNEAQ (reference sequence). This CDR3 spans 16 amino acids. With 0 bases removed from V and 1 base from J, the gap between germline ends came to 12 bases. This clonotype originated in a man between 45 and 60 years old in good health. Sequences were obtained from blood. The chain joins TRBV7-9 to TRBJ1-1; D is uncertain. This CDR3 is CASSLAMRGENTEAFF. The DNA of the CDR3 is TGTGCCAGCAGCTTAGCTATGCGGGGTGAGAACACTGAAGCTTTCTTT.